A selection of T cell receptor beta chains follows, all from one sample in a study of cytomegalovirus exposure and HLA in healthy donors. The protocol was immunoSEQ multiplex PCR, while the TCRdb copy is restricted to in-frame clones and leaves out a portion. The data show 200,000 to 250,000 clones, with 85% to 95% seen just once and around 1.1% held by the top ten. Material: PBMCs. These receptors all stem from a woman under 30 in good health and CMV-seronegative. Each CDR3 is given without its conserved first and last residue. D genes are given only for firm matches. Size tells how often a clone was seen (once, few, many) or the class of an expanded clone, and some rows leave it out.

size,V,D,CDR3
-,TRBV5-4,TRBD1,ASSFQGAAGNTIY
once,TRBV25-1,TRBD2,ASCLNGGGAYNEQF
-,TRBV5-1,-,ASGLAVPGNEQF
-,TRBV5-5,-,ASSLEAGSGYEQF
once,TRBV5-4,-,ASSLSRGYRGYT
few,TRBV21-1,-,ASHTGGYHGELF
once,TRBV5-1,-,ASSPGRRNIQY
once,TRBV7-2,-,ASSSDSGVSNEKLF
once,TRBV5-1,TRBD2,ASSSTSNTYNEQF
once,TRBV30,-,AWSFKGGEKLF
-,TRBV19,-,ASSGFDNYGYT
-,TRBV18,TRBD1,ASSPPRGRGELF
-,TRBV2,TRBD2,ASSLTGTPKPAGGSYNEQF
-,TRBV10-2,TRBD2,ASSAPLAGVGADTQY
few,TRBV6-5,-,ASRSTGTDTQY
-,TRBV5-4,-,ASSLQGQLYEQY
-,TRBV4-1,TRBD2,ASSRGLAEPLYNEQF
-,TRBV9,TRBD1,ASSAIDRVYGYT
-,TRBV7-9,-,ARGPAEQSYNEQF
-,TRBV27,-,ASSLSRGQTTEAF
-,TRBV28,TRBD1,ASSLGTGLNTIY
-,TRBV5-1,-,ASSLDGGATNEKLF
-,TRBV9,TRBD1,ASSPRPQGARGTEAF
-,TRBV10-3,TRBD2,AIELLAGEDTQY
medium-sized,TRBV6-4,TRBD2,ASSGLAGASTGELF
-,TRBV5-1,TRBD2,ASSLISGGGTDTQY
-,TRBV27,-,ASSYFDRHYEQY
-,TRBV4-1,TRBD1,ASSQGRDSQHEQY
-,TRBV29-1,TRBD1,SVRQGADYGYT
-,TRBV10-1,TRBD1,ASSGPGQGAYEQY
-,TRBV13,-,ASSGDSPDTQY
-,TRBV5-1,TRBD1,ASSHGQGNSPLH
-,TRBV4-2,TRBD2,ASSPGLAANQETQY
-,TRBV4-1,TRBD1,ASSQGQGMAF
-,TRBV15,-,AGGGGSTDTQY
-,TRBV28,TRBD1,ASRGQGFEFSYEQY
-,TRBV7-9,TRBD1,ASSLGTGHEQY
-,TRBV28,TRBD2,ATQPGLAGVASDTQY
-,TRBV5-6,TRBD1,ASSSLNRTGGNQPQH
-,TRBV13,-,ASSLGQPLRRQY
-,TRBV30,TRBD2,AWRLDSGSYNEQF
-,TRBV7-9,TRBD1,ASSHKARGLEKLF
-,TRBV29-1,-,SVEARDKKLGFHTEAF
-,TRBV6-6,-,ASSYPGGLTYEQY
-,TRBV7-6,-,ASSPLGEKLF
-,TRBV19,-,ASRETWTAPEAF
few,TRBV6-1,-,ASTRTENTGELF
-,TRBV13,-,ASSLGQPNQPQH
-,TRBV7-2,TRBD2,ASSPLLATNTGELF
-,TRBV6-5,-,ASSPRSPSGNTIY
-,TRBV7-9,TRBD1,ASSLYVQGASGYT
-,TRBV11-3,TRBD1,ASSWDSSADTQY
once,TRBV19,TRBD1,ASRGQMTNYGYT
-,TRBV18,-,ASSPPPGSEQY
-,TRBV5-1,TRBD2,ASSPPLAGGRTGELF